This T cell receptor beta chain is from a study of T cells in Graves' hyperthyroidism and ophthalmopathy. Study-level points and caveats: Most clonotypes expanded in thyroid above 0.001 were likewise present in blood.

For the diagnoses, clinical symptoms, serum thyroxine and TRAb, thyroid ultrasound and orbital computed tomography were used. From 9 to 10 ml of fresh peripheral blood, PBMCs were isolated. CDR1 and CDR2 (germline): MDHEN, SYDVKM. V was trimmed by 1 base and J by 3 bases, leaving 12 bases between them. There are 15 residues in the CDR3. To note about this clonotype: No antigen is known for it.

There were TCR beta CDR3 regions amplified from RNA transcripts. The HTBI primer set served for first-round RT-PCR of the TCR CDR3. One entry per CDR3 protein, called by TCRdb with MiXCR from the multiplex PCR reads. The sample has about 710,000 distinct CDR3 sequences; roughly 15% are singletons. The sample consisted of blood. V is TRBV28 and J is TRBJ1-1; D remains unclear. This TCR derives from a man aged 18 to 30 with Graves' hyperthyroidism. CDR3: CASSLLGGDDTEAFF. In nucleotides, the CDR3 is TGTGCCAGCAGTTTATTAGGAGGTGATGACACTGAAGCTTTCTTT. Supplemented by reference TRBV28 and TRBJ1-1, the full variable domain reads DVKVTQSSRYLVKRTGEKVFLECVQDMDHENMFWYRQDPGLGLRLIYFSYDVKMKEKGDIPEGYSVSREKKERFSLILESASTNQTSMYLCASSLLGGDDTEAFFGQGTRLTVV.